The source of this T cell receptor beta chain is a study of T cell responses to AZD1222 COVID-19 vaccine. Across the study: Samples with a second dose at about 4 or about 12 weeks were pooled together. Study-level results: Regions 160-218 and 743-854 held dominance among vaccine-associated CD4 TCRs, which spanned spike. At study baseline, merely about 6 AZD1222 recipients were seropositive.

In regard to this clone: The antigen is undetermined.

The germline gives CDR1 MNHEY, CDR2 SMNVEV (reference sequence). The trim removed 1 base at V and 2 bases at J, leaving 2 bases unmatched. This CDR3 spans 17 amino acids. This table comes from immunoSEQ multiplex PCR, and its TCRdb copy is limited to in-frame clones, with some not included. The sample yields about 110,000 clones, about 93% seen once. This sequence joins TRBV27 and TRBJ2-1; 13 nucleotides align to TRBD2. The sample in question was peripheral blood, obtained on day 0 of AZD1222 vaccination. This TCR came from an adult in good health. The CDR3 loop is CASSLFGLAGAYNEQFF. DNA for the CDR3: TGTGCCAGCAGTTTATTTGGACTAGCGGGAGCCTACAATGAGCAGTTCTTC.